The TCR beta chain described here comes from a study of CD8+ T cells in alopecia areata. V shed 5 bases and J shed 3 bases, with 8 bases lying between them. CDR3 length: 12 amino acids. Germline V gene lookup returns CDR1 MNHEY and CDR2 SVGAGI. Isolated RNA was reverse transcribed into cDNA used as the sequencing template. Assay: immunoSEQ multiplex PCR; the TCRdb copy retains only in-frame clones and omits some. Counted here are 150,000 or so clones, 40% to 65% occurring once; the ten biggest clones make up approximately 19%. A few counts support this clone. The chain joins TRBV6-5 to TRBJ2-7; D gene unclear. This sequence was found in a human donor with alopecia areata. Material: CD8+ T cells sorted from blood, obtained at week 0. The CDR3 protein is CASSDGDYEQYF. The CDR3 coding sequence is TGTGCCAGCAGTGATGGGGACTACGAGCAGTACTTC.